The 20 T cell receptor beta chains presented below share a single source sample, sequenced in a study of T-cell memory formation after mild COVID-19. TCRdb reprocessed the 5' RACE reads with MiXCR, giving one entry per CDR3 protein. Among tens of thousands of distinct CDR3 sequences, around 15% were seen once, and the ten largest hold 1.4%. Sequencing was carried out using PBMCs or a T cell subset sorted from them (not recorded which). These receptors were obtained from an adult who had mild COVID-19 (a few samples of this study predate the infection). Cell type and time point are not known.

This clonotype has at least ten counts. The chain links TRBV6-6 to TRBJ2-5; D is undetermined. The CDR3 contains 12 residues. Trimming removed 2 bases from V and 5 bases from J, with 6 bases in between. Per the germline V gene, CDR1 is MNHNY and CDR2 is SVGAGI (reference sequence). CDR3: CASSYQYETQYF. In DNA form, the CDR3 reads TGTGCCAGCAGTTACCAGTATGAGACCCAGTACTTC.

This clonotype appeared many times. The chain couples TRBV2 to TRBJ1-4, with D hard to call. Deletions cut 0 bases from V and 1 base from J, with 9 bases between. The CDR3 loop spans 16 amino acids. Germline CDR1 and CDR2: SNHLY and FYNNEI. The CDR3 sequence: CASSEAPLGTNEKLFF. As DNA, the CDR3 is TGTGCCAGCAGTGAAGCGCCCCTGGGAACTAATGAAAAACTGTTTTTT.

A few counts support this clonotype. This chain's CDR3 is CASNIAGAPDTQYF. CDR3 bases: TGTGCCAGCAACATAGCGGGGGCCCCAGATACGCAGTATTTT. The chain carries TRBV9 and TRBJ2-3, with TRBD2 matching 9 bases. The ends lost 6 bases at V and 4 bases at J; junction bases unmatched: 6. The CDR3 is 14 amino acids. Per germline, CDR1 SGDLS and CDR2 YYNGEE.

This clonotype was counted many times. CDR3 amino acids: CASSQPINRLGQGYEQYF. The CDR3 DNA is TGTGCCAGCAGCCAACCGATTAACCGGTTGGGACAGGGATACGAGCAGTACTTC. V usage is TRBV4-2 and J usage is TRBJ2-7, with TRBD1 identical over 9 bases. The V segment lost 2 bases and the J segment 4 bases; nucleotides outside the gene matches: 15. Per the germline V gene, CDR1 is LGHNA and CDR2 is YNFKEQ. The CDR3 loop spans 18 amino acids.

DNA of the CDR3: TGTGCCAGCAGCTTAACGTACGGTAGCGGGAGGGCAGATACGCAGTATTTT. Translation: CASSLTYGSGRADTQYF. The chain recombines TRBV7-3 with TRBJ2-3, with 11 bases lining up with TRBD2. Looked up from germline, CDR1 is SGHTA and CDR2 is FQGTGA. The CDR3 totals 17 residues. Losses at the gene ends were 0 bases for V and 4 bases for J; bases not matched to a gene: 6. The complete variable domain, with remaining parts taken from reference TRBV7-3 and TRBJ2-3, reads GAGVSQTPSNKVTEKGKYVELRCDPISGHTALYWYRQSLGQGPEFLIYFQGTGAADDSGLPNDRFFAVRPEGSVSTLKIQRTERGDSAVYLCASSLTYGSGRADTQYFGPGTRLTVL.

This clonotype has a count of ten or more. J is TRBJ2-3 and V is TRBV29-1, with a tentative D call TRBD2 (6 bases). V was clipped by 4 bases and J by 0 bases, with 14 bases between them. The CDR3 covers 15 residues. CDR1 and CDR2 (germline): SQVTM, ANQGSEA. The CDR3 is CSVAAGSQSTDTQYF. CDR3 DNA: TGCAGCGTTGCGGCGGGGTCTCAGAGCACAGATACGCAGTATTTT.

At least ten counts were recorded for this clonotype. The rearrangement links TRBV12-3 or TRBV12-4 to TRBJ2-1; D is unclear. CDR3 length: 11 amino acids. The V end lost 2 bases, the J end lost 7 bases, and 3 bases lay between the germline ends. CDR3 coding DNA: TGTGCCAGCAGTTTACGGAATGAGCAGTTCTTC. Translated: CASSLRNEQFF.

This clonotype was counted at least ten times. The rearrangement joins TRBV12-3 or TRBV12-4 to TRBJ1-5; D gene ambiguous. This CDR3 contains 15 residues. Trimming removed 6 bases from V and 4 bases from J, with 16 bases in between. CDR3 nucleotides: TGTGCCAGCAGCCCCATGGCCTTAGAAAATCAGCCCCAGCATTTT. It encodes CASSPMALENQPQHF.

This clonotype came up many times. The gene calls are TRBV6-5 and TRBJ2-5; D is uncertain. Trimming pared 6 bases from V and 3 bases from J, leaving 11 bases between. Germline lookup yields CDR1 MNHEY and CDR2 SVGAGI. The CDR3 is made up of 13 amino acids. CDR3 in amino acids: CASRRKREETQYF. Written as DNA, the CDR3 is TGTGCCAGCAGAAGGAAACGGGAAGAGACCCAGTACTTC.

This clonotype appeared many times. The V gene is TRBV4-1, the J gene TRBJ2-7; perhaps TRBD1 as D (6 bases). The CDR3 runs to 16 residues. The V gene lost 4 bases and the J gene lost 5 bases, with 21 bases spanning the gap. The V gene's germline CDR1 is MGHRA and CDR2 YSYEKL. The CDR3 spells CASSLLHTGYSNEQYF. CDR3 DNA sequence: TGCGCCAGCAGCCTACTTCACACAGGGTATAGCAACGAGCAGTACTTC.

V usage is TRBV3-1 and J usage is TRBJ2-1; D call uncertain. Germline lookup yields CDR1 LGHDT and CDR2 YNNKEL (reference sequence). The CDR3 contains 13 residues. Trimming took off 8 bases at V and 0 bases at J, with 8 bases between the two ends. The CDR3 region has the DNA TGTGCCAGCCGTCCCAGCTCCTACAATGAGCAGTTCTTC. It is translated as CASRPSSYNEQFF.

At least ten counts were recorded for this clonotype. The gene calls are TRBV5-1 and TRBJ2-3; 7 bases align to TRBD2. Germline CDR1 reads SGHRS; CDR2 reads YFSETQ. V lost 2 bases, J lost 2 bases, and 5 bases stayed unmatched. The CDR3 contains 15 residues. This chain's CDR3 is CASSFGGTHTDTQYF. CDR3 coding DNA: TGCGCCAGCAGCTTCGGGGGGACTCACACAGATACGCAGTATTTT.

This clonotype was seen a handful of times. V is TRBV7-2 and J is TRBJ1-2; D might be TRBD1 (5 bases). Trimming removed 5 bases at V and 5 bases at J, with 15 bases between. Germline CDR1 is SGHTA and CDR2 is FQGNSA. This CDR3 region has 14 residues. The CDR3 DNA sequence: TGTGCCAGCAGCCGAAAGACAGCTTCATATGGCTACACCTTC. Its protein is CASSRKTASYGYTF.

This chain's CDR3 is CSATTEGPTEKLFF. CDR3 sequence (DNA): TGCAGTGCTACCACAGAGGGGCCCACTGAAAAACTGTTTTTT. V is TRBV20-1 and J is TRBJ1-4, with D perhaps matching TRBD1 (5 bases). CDR1 is DFQATT, CDR2 SNEGSKA, per germline (reference sequence). CDR3 length: 14 amino acids. With 4 bases removed from V and 7 bases from J, the gap between germline ends came to 16 bases.

At least ten counts were recorded for this clonotype. The chain joins TRBV7-6 to TRBJ2-5, with D perhaps matching TRBD1 (6 bases). Germline V gene sequence: CDR1 SGHVS, CDR2 FNYEAQ. V was cut by 4 bases and J by 1 base, with 16 bases left in between. The length of the CDR3 is 16 residues. The CDR3 loop reads CASSSQTGWAQETQYF. The CDR3 DNA is TGTGCCAGCAGCTCTCAAACAGGGTGGGCCCAAGAGACCCAGTACTTC. Based on the CDR3 plus reference TRBV7-6 and TRBJ2-5, the full variable domain is GAGVSQSPRYKVTKRGQDVALRCDPISGHVSLYWYRQALGQGPEFLTYFNYEAQQDKSGLPNDRFSAERPEGSISTLTIQRTEQRDSAMYRCASSSQTGWAQETQYFGPGTRLLVL.

The V and J genes are TRBV4-2 and TRBJ1-2; D is uncertain. CDR1 LGHNA and CDR2 YNFKEQ come from the germline V gene. CDR3 length equals 14 residues. The V and J ends lost 0 bases and 3 bases respectively, with 8 bases between them. CDR3 DNA sequence: TGTGCCAGCAGCCAAGATCCAGCGTACTATGGCTACACCTTC. Translated, it gives CASSQDPAYYGYTF.

In this sample, this clonotype turned up many times. The J gene is TRBJ2-2, the V gene TRBV3-1; the D gene is possibly TRBD2 (6 bases). Trimming left V 0 bases short and J 9 bases short, with 11 bases between. CDR1 is LGHDT, CDR2 YNNKEL, per germline (reference sequence). This CDR3 contains 14 residues. CDR3 in DNA: TGTGCCAGCAGCCAAGATCGACTAGTCCGGGAGCTGTTTTTT. Residues: CASSQDRLVRELFF. Variable domain in full (rest from reference TRBV3-1 and TRBJ2-2): DTAVSQTPKYLVTQMGNDKSIKCEQNLGHDTMYWYKQDSKKFLKIMFSYNNKELIINETVPNRFSPKSPDKAHLNLHINSLELGDSAVYFCASSQDRLVRELFFGEGSRLTVL.

This clonotype has only a few counts. The rearrangement joins TRBV24-1 to TRBJ1-2; D is perhaps TRBD1 (5 bases). The ends were cut back, 10 bases at V and 7 bases at J, with 18 bases in the middle. Per germline, CDR1 KGHDR and CDR2 SFDVKD. The CDR3 is made up of 13 amino acids. CDR3 in DNA: TGTGCCACAACCTCGGGGGAAGAAACTGGCTACACCTTC. It specifies CATTSGEETGYTF.

This clonotype was detected ten times or more. J is TRBJ1-1 and V is TRBV7-2, with D possibly being TRBD1 (5 bases). Germline CDR1 reads SGHTA; CDR2 reads FQGNSA. The CDR3 extends over 15 amino acids. V was clipped by 5 bases and J by 0 bases, with 13 bases between them. This CDR3 is CASSPSGSLNTEAFF. The CDR3 DNA reads as TGTGCCAGCAGCCCGTCAGGGTCCTTGAACACTGAAGCTTTCTTT.

This chain joins TRBV3-1 and TRBJ2-5; no clear D. The V and J ends lost 0 bases and 5 bases respectively, with 13 bases between them. Germline V gene data show CDR1 as LGHDT and CDR2 as YNNKEL (reference sequence). The CDR3 is 15 amino acids. This CDR3 is CASSQEKLSGETQYF. The CDR3 DNA reads TGTGCCAGCAGCCAAGAAAAACTCTCTGGGGAGACCCAGTACTTC.